The source of this TCR beta chain is a study of early T cells in non-severe SARS-CoV-2 infection. Whole-study context: The authors sequenced bulk RNA from unsorted whole blood, leaving chains unpaired. Notes on the study in general: Reliance on VDJdb matching favored anti-spike CD8 responses; private and CD4 specificities were missed.

Attachment of unique molecular identifiers was made to individual cDNA molecules. TCRdb independently ran MiXCR on the 5' RACE reads; one entry per CDR3 protein. Found here are approximately 28,000 distinct CDR3 sequences, less than 6.5% of them singletons; the top ten hold approximately 30%. This clonotype occurred many times. The antigen remains undetermined. V dropped 8 bases and J dropped 6; count of bases not matched to a gene: 14. CDR1 SGHDN and CDR2 FVKESK come from the germline V gene. CDR3 size: 16 residues. The chain combines TRBV14 with TRBJ2-4; TRBD2 agrees at 9 bases. Source: whole blood, taken at baseline. The receptor's source is an adult who was a healthcare worker with PCR-confirmed SARS-CoV-2 infection or an uninfected control (not recorded which). The CDR3 DNA sequence: TGTGCCAGCTCCATCTCTAGCGGGGCCCCTAGAAACATTCAGTACTTC. Translation: CASSISSGAPRNIQYF.